Described below is a single T cell receptor (beta chain) sequence and its context. It lacks a known antigen. Per-nucleotide qualities are absent, and no much larger clonotype sits a single base away. The sample belongs to a study of blood T cell repertoires in COVID-19 (dated by TCRdb to about 2020). Background on the whole study: Collaborator samples came from the United States, Italy and Spain and covered acute and convalescent phases of COVID-19. The prospective study material was composed of cDNA or gDNA derived from T cells, B-cell-depleted T cells, or PBMCs. Deeply sampled blood TCRbeta repertoires from subjects exposed to, actively infected with, or recovered from COVID-19 were included in the dataset. A freely available public database, intended as a resource for researchers studying the immune response to SARS-CoV-2, is where the repertoires were released. The samples were drawn from the first 160 participants of the ongoing ImmuneRACE study and from over 950 subjects provided by 6 global collaborators. Sample metadata almost always included a de-identified subject ID, COVID-19 status, age in years and sex. Where HLA class I and class II types were available, the types were taken from metadata supplied by the sample provider, not from assay-based typing.

TCRbeta CDR3 regions were amplified from genomic DNA by means of the immunoSEQ Assay, a bias-controlled multiplex PCR. The study's own analysis went as follows. The number of nucleated cells in each sample was estimated from the amplification of reference gene primers within the assay. Sequence reads were collapsed and filtered to measure the absolute abundance of every unique TCRbeta CDR3 rearrangement. For each sample, productive Simpson clonality was calculated as the square root of Simpson's diversity index across productive rearrangements. The table was pulled from immuneACCESS by TCRdb, which kept in-frame rearrangements only. Such tables lose some clones; where checked, under half of the loss comes from unresolved V genes, and the rest has no known cause. V and J calls and clone size are those listed in that table; D and trimming were worked out from the DNA. This sample gives tens of thousands of clones in total; 82% of them show up just once. The ten largest clones add up to roughly 15% of the sample.

Each collaborating institution followed its own protocols to collect whole blood in K2EDTA tubes. For TCRbeta analysis, collaborators shipped samples as frozen whole blood, isolated PBMCs, or DNA extracted from either of those sample types. Broad study findings and their caveats: Clinical and demographic metadata were provided uncurated, with the amount varying by source and participant.

The germline V gene gives CDR1 as SGHAT and CDR2 as FQNNGV. Between the V and J ends, shortened by 1 base and 8 bases respectively, the junction contains 14 bases. The CDR3 holds 15 amino acids from the cysteine to the phenylalanine. This entry keeps only the CDR3 DNA: 45 bases, framed from base 1. The source is a woman aged 80 or over with acute or convalescent COVID-19. The sequenced sample consisted of peripheral blood. Recombination connected TRBV11-2 to TRBJ1-4, with the D gene not clear enough to name. CDR3 reads: CASSLGEGGLEKLFF. At the DNA level, the sequence is TGTGCCAGCAGCTTAGGCGAGGGTGGTCTCGAAAAACTGTTTTTT.